The 18 T cell receptor beta chains in this list originate from one sample, sequenced in a study of naive and memory T cell subsets. Treatment here: skin biopsy from PPD injection site in Mantoux-positive individual. An oligonucleotide containing a UMI was ligated to the 3' end of TCR cDNA. Ligated cDNA underwent four rounds of PCR with nested alpha and beta constant region primers and SP2. TCRdb recomputed calls from the UMI-ligation and nested PCR reads with MiXCR, one row per CDR3 protein. The sample lists 40,000 or so distinct CDR3 sequences, around 10% occurring once. The material sequenced was skin, taken from a tuberculin skin test site. Receptor source: an adult in good health.

The chain has TRBV28 and TRBJ2-7, with 8 bases identical to TRBD1. Germline V lookup: CDR1 MDHEN, CDR2 SYDVKM. V gave up 6 bases and J gave up 5 bases; unmatched junction bases: 18. The length of the CDR3 is 17 residues. Written as DNA, the CDR3 is TGTGCCAGCAGCTCATCGTTAGACAGGGGAAGTCTCGACGAGCAGTACTTC. Translating it yields CASSSSLDRGSLDEQYF.

The rearrangement links TRBV10-2 to TRBJ1-4, with D unresolved. The CDR3 runs to 14 residues. V lost 4 bases and J lost 8, with 14 bases in between. The V gene's germline CDR1 is WSHSY and CDR2 SAAADI. The CDR3 is CASSGSKRGEKLFF. The CDR3 nucleotides are TGCGCCAGCAGTGGGTCCAAGAGAGGCGAAAAACTGTTTTTT.

This clonotype was found many times. The chain links TRBV28 to TRBJ2-7; 7 bases align to TRBD2. CDR3 size: 13 residues. J was trimmed by 8 bases and V by 5 bases; bases with no gene match: 9. CDR1 and CDR2 from the germline V gene are MDHEN and SYDVKM. The CDR3 coding sequence is TGTGCCAGCAGTCGGGACTTCGGGAGGCAGCAGTACTTC. Translated: CASSRDFGRQQYF. Full variable domain (missing parts from reference TRBV28 and TRBJ2-7): DVKVTQSSRYLVKRTGEKVFLECVQDMDHENMFWYRQDPGLGLRLIYFSYDVKMKEKGDIPEGYSVSREKKERFSLILESASTNQTSMYLCASSRDFGRQQYFGPGTRLTVT.

The chain couples TRBV20-1 to TRBJ1-1; tentative D call: TRBD1 (5 bases). The CDR3 has 14 amino acids. The V end was cut by 2 bases, the J end by 1 base, with 11 bases between. Germline V gene sequence: CDR1 DFQATT, CDR2 SNEGSKA (reference sequence). The CDR3 nucleotides read TGCAGTGCTAGAATAGGGGCCACGAACACTGAAGCTTTCTTT. Residues: CSARIGATNTEAFF.

This clonotype came up a few times. This chain connects TRBV7-6 to TRBJ2-5, with 8 bases matching TRBD1. V shed 4 bases, J shed 4 bases, and the junction held 8 bases outside the gene matches. The germline V gene encodes CDR1 SGHVS and CDR2 FNYEAQ. This CDR3 has 15 residues. The CDR3 sequence: CASSSYTRGLETQYF. The CDR3 bases are TGTGCCAGCAGCTCCTATACCAGGGGGCTAGAGACCCAGTACTTC.

This rearrangement joins TRBV4-2 to TRBJ2-3; D is perhaps TRBD1 or TRBD2 (6 bases each). Germline V CDR1 and CDR2: LGHNA, YNFKEQ. Trimming removed 4 bases at V and 3 bases at J, with 14 bases between. CDR3 length: 15 residues. Written as DNA, the CDR3 is TGTGCCAGCAGCCCTGGTCGAGGGGGGACAGATACGCAGTATTTT. This encodes CASSPGRGGTDTQYF.

This clonotype has just a few counts. The chain uses TRBV6-2 or TRBV6-3 and TRBJ1-1, with D uncertain. Trimming shortened V by 9 bases and J by 1 base, and 12 bases separated the two germline ends. Per the germline V gene, CDR1 is MNHEY and CDR2 is SVGEGT. The CDR3 sequence is 13 residues long. The CDR3 nucleotides read TGTGCCAGTTGGAAGGTTAGGAACACTGAAGCTTTCTTT. Its protein is CASWKVRNTEAFF.

This clonotype was observed many times. The chain is built from TRBV7-2 and TRBJ2-1, with TRBD2 identical over 12 bases. CDR3 size: 17 residues. V was pared by 2 bases and J by 7 bases, with 9 bases of the junction left unmatched. Germline V gives CDR1 SGHTA, CDR2 FQGNSA. CDR3 sequence (DNA): TGTGCCAGCAGCTTATTGGCTAGCGGGGGGGCTAGTAATGAGCAGTTCTTC. Residues: CASSLLASGGASNEQFF.

This clonotype turned up a few times. V is TRBV7-9 and J is TRBJ2-1; 8 bases agree with TRBD2. The germline V gene encodes CDR1 SEHNR and CDR2 FQNEAQ (reference sequence). CDR3 length equals 14 residues. Unmatched junction bases numbered 10, after V lost 7 bases and J lost 8 bases. CDR3 nucleotide sequence: TGTGCCAGCATGCCCGGACTAGCAGGTCATGAGCAGTTCTTC. The encoded protein is CASMPGLAGHEQFF.

This clonotype appeared a few times. The chain joins TRBV12-5 to TRBJ2-1, with 9 bases that match TRBD1. The CDR3 contains 16 residues. CDR1 is LGHNT, CDR2 FRNRAP, per germline. The ends lost 5 bases at V and 4 bases at J; junction bases unmatched: 9. CDR3 DNA sequence: TGTGCTAGTGGTACCGGGGACAGGGTAATTTACAATGAGCAGTTCTTC. Translating gives CASGTGDRVIYNEQFF.

This clonotype was recorded many times. This sequence joins TRBV20-1 and TRBJ2-1; 9 bases are a match to TRBD1. The CDR3 runs to 15 residues. Germline CDR1 is DFQATT and CDR2 is SNEGSKA (reference sequence). Trimming took 5 bases from V and 7 from J; bases not matched to a gene: 12. Here the CDR3 reads CSAGDPTGGKNEQFF. CDR3 nucleotide sequence: TGCAGTGCTGGGGACCCGACAGGGGGTAAGAATGAGCAGTTCTTC.

The chain couples TRBV7-2 to TRBJ1-2; unclear D gene. The CDR3 covers 15 residues. V was trimmed by 5 bases and J by 5 bases, leaving 18 bases between them. Germline loops: CDR1 SGHTA, CDR2 FQGNSA. The CDR3 here is CASSLQVDVLYGYTF. The CDR3 nucleotides read TGTGCCAGCAGCCTGCAGGTAGACGTACTGTATGGCTACACCTTC.

The rearrangement uses TRBV5-6 and TRBJ2-5, with D perhaps assigned TRBD1 or TRBD2 (6 bases each). The V and J ends lost 4 bases and 4 bases respectively, with 11 bases between them. Per germline, CDR1 SGHDT and CDR2 YYEEEE. There are 13 residues in the CDR3. DNA of the CDR3: TGTGCCAGCAGCCCCACGGGGGCAGAGACCCAGTACTTC. Amino acids: CASSPTGAETQYF.

This clonotype was picked up many times. The chain employs TRBV28 and TRBJ2-6; D uncertain. Per germline, CDR1 MDHEN and CDR2 SYDVKM. The CDR3 spans 18 residues. Trimming cost V 7 bases and J 0 bases, with 19 bases left between them. The CDR3 loop is CASTSLSAPLSGANVLTF. As DNA, the CDR3 is TGTGCCAGCACCTCGCTCAGTGCCCCTCTCTCTGGGGCCAACGTCCTGACTTTC.

V is TRBV6-5 and J is TRBJ1-2, with D maybe TRBD1 (6 bases). The V and J ends lost 4 bases and 9 bases respectively, with 18 bases between them. The germline V gene has CDR1 MNHEY and CDR2 SVGAGI. The CDR3 sequence is 14 residues long. The CDR3 sequence is CASSSSGTLSSYTF. The CDR3 coding sequence is TGTGCCAGCAGTTCATCCGGGACACTAAGTAGCTACACCTTC.

This clonotype was observed a few times. The CDR3 is CASRYEPSGGLSYEQYF. CDR3 sequence (DNA): TGTGCCAGCAGATACGAACCAAGCGGGGGGTTATCCTACGAGCAGTACTTC. This sequence joins TRBV28 and TRBJ2-7, with 9 bases matching TRBD2. CDR1 and CDR2 (germline): MDHEN, SYDVKM. After removal of 6 bases from V and 1 base from J, the junction contained 13 bases not matched to a gene. The CDR3 is 17 amino acids. Using reference TRBV28 and TRBJ2-7 for the parts outside the CDR3, the full variable domain is DVKVTQSSRYLVKRTGEKVFLECVQDMDHENMFWYRQDPGLGLRLIYFSYDVKMKEKGDIPEGYSVSREKKERFSLILESASTNQTSMYLCASRYEPSGGLSYEQYFGPGTRLTVT.

The chain employs TRBV19 and TRBJ2-5; D not certain. CDR1 is LNHDA, CDR2 SQIVND, per germline (reference sequence). The CDR3 loop spans 14 amino acids. V lost 4 bases and J 2 bases, leaving 11 bases between the germline ends. The CDR3 region is CASSTIIQQETQYF. The CDR3 bases are TGTGCCAGTAGTACCATAATTCAGCAAGAGACCCAGTACTTC.

There are a few counts of this clonotype. The J gene is TRBJ2-4, the V gene TRBV7-2, with unresolved D. This CDR3 is 13 amino acids long. Germline V gene lookup returns CDR1 SGHTA and CDR2 FQGNSA. Trimming left V 1 base short and J 8 bases short, with 9 bases between. The CDR3 DNA reads TGTGCCAGCAGCTTAGTCAGAAGTGACATTCAGTACTTC. Translating gives CASSLVRSDIQYF.